Ten or more counts support the clone carrying this T cell receptor (beta chain). Antigen unknown. The CDR3 totals 15 residues. The V gene lost 5 bases and the J gene lost 3 bases, with 16 bases spanning the gap. Per germline, CDR1 SGHVS and CDR2 FNYEAQ. Template-switch 5'RACE cDNA synthesis added a 10-nucleotide unique molecular identifier. TCRdb analysed the 5' RACE reads with MiXCR anew, one entry per CDR3 protein. The sample lists about 66,000 distinct CDR3 sequences, around 5.2% occurring once. The data were obtained in a study of neurological immune-mediated disorders. The study, taken as a whole, reports: Across subjects, expanded clones had no CDR3 amino acid sequences in common, pointing to private repertoires in all groups. Clinical features showed no association with the multiple sclerosis repertoire cluster, and MRI features showed none either.

This clonotype was sampled from a woman aged 25 to 39 with multiple sclerosis. This chain uses TRBV7-6 with TRBJ1-2; D might be TRBD1 (6 bases). The sequenced sample consisted of PBMCs. The CDR3 loop reads CASSRVQGGDYGYTF. CDR3 coding DNA: TGTGCCAGCAGCCGCGTACAGGGCGGGGACTATGGCTACACCTTC.